The TCR beta chain under discussion was sequenced for a study of blood T cell repertoires in COVID-19. The CDR3 length is 19 residues. The trim removed 5 bases at V and 4 bases at J, leaving 11 bases unmatched. The germline V gene encodes CDR1 SGHVS and CDR2 FNYEAQ. Produced via immunoSEQ multiplex PCR; TCRdb's table is partial and in-frame only. The sample contains a few hundred thousand clones, 80% to 90% of which appear only once. Sequencing used PBMCs or T cells enriched from blood (not recorded which). The sequence came from a man younger than 45 who had recovered from COVID-19. This chain uses TRBV7-6 with TRBJ2-2; 15 positions agree with TRBD2. The CDR3 region has the DNA TGTGCCAGCAGCACCTGGACTAGCGGGGGGGGAACGACCACCGGGGAGCTGTTTTTT. Its protein product is CASSTWTSGGGTTTGELFF.